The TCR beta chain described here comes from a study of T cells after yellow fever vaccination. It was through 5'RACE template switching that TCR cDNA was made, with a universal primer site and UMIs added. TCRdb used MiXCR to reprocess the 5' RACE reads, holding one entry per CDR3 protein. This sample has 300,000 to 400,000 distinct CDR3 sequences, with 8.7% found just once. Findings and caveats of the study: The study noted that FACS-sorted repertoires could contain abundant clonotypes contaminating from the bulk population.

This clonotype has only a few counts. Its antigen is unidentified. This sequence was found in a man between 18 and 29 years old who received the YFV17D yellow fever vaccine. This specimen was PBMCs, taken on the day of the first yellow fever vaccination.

The CDR3 region has the DNA TGCGCCAGCAGCCAAGACGGACTTGTCACTGAAGCTTTCTTT. Its protein product is CASSQDGLVTEAFF. The rearrangement joins TRBV4-1 to TRBJ1-1; D remains ambiguous. Germline V gives CDR1 MGHRA, CDR2 YSYEKL. Trimming left V 0 bases short and J 4 bases short, with 9 bases between. The CDR3 covers 14 residues.